Sequencing of this T cell receptor (beta chain) was carried out in a study of blood T cell repertoires in COVID-19. As for the study in general: The cDNA or gDNA used as material had been derived from T cells, B-cell-depleted T cells, or PBMCs.

Original processing methods: Estimated nucleated cell counts came from reference gene primer amplification. Generated by immunoSEQ multiplex PCR, the TCRdb table keeps only in-frame clones and is missing some. The V and J calls and clone size are taken from that table; D and trimming were inferred from the DNA. The sample contains under 200,000 clones, 70% to 90% of which appear only once. The V gene's germline CDR1 is SGHRS and CDR2 YFSETQ. The CDR3 sequence is 14 residues long. The V gene end was trimmed by 4 bases and the J gene end by 2 bases; junction bases not matched to a gene: 6. This receptor was obtained from a woman in her forties or fifties with COVID-19, enrolled during active disease. This chain links TRBV5-1 with TRBJ2-7; TRBD2 matches at 7 bases. Material: peripheral blood. CDR3 residues: CASSLVGGAYEQYF. The CDR3, as DNA: TGCGCCAGCAGCCTGGTTGGGGGGGCCTACGAGCAGTACTTC.